The source of this T cell receptor beta chain is a study of cytomegalovirus exposure and HLA in healthy donors. Study details: In a previous analysis, 100 million to 140 million unique TCR beta sequences were found from 150 million to 200 million T cells.

Germline assignment: CDR1 ENHRY and CDR2 SYGVKD. The V end was cut by 4 bases, the J end by 0 bases, with 7 bases between. The CDR3 has 14 amino acids. The PCR was carried out with 60 Vbeta primers and 13 Jbeta primers. Assay used: immunoSEQ multiplex PCR; TCRdb lists only in-frame clones, some missing. The sample lists around 100,000 clones; about four fifths were seen once. This TCR was recovered from a man aged 25-45 years in good health and CMV-seropositive. Material for sequencing was PBMCs. This chain uses TRBV10-3 with TRBJ1-3; no reliable D call. CDR3 DNA: TGTGCCATCAGTGTAGATTTCTCTGGAAACACCATATATTTT. The encoded protein is CAISVDFSGNTIYF.